The source of this T cell receptor (beta chain) is a study of OX40 agonist ivuxolimab in advanced cancers. Method: immunoSEQ multiplex PCR; TCRdb's copy keeps in-frame clones and lacks some. The sample contains fewer than 65,000 clones, about 90% of which appear only once. Per germline, CDR1 SGHNT and CDR2 YYREEE (reference sequence). The CDR3 is made up of 15 amino acids. Trimming at V came to 4 bases and at J to 2 bases, leaving 7 bases not matched to a gene. This clonotype was obtained from an adult with an advanced solid tumor such as melanoma, head and neck, liver or kidney cancer. V is TRBV5-4 and J is TRBJ2-5; TRBD2 matches at 8 bases. This sample comprised CD4+ or CD8+ T cells sorted from blood, obtained in a trial of the OX40 agonist ivuxolimab. CDR3: CASSRAGGSQETQYF. The CDR3 DNA follows: TGTGCCAGCAGCCGGGCGGGGGGCTCACAAGAGACCCAGTACTTC.